This T cell receptor (beta chain) derives from a study of OX40 agonist ivuxolimab in advanced cancers. This clone has only a few counts. CDR1 is SGHTA, CDR2 FQGTGA, per germline. This CDR3 comprises 15 residues. Trimming cost V 2 bases and J 2 bases; bases outside gene matches: 1. Assay: immunoSEQ multiplex PCR; the TCRdb copy retains only in-frame clones and omits some. The data show tens of thousands of clones, with approximately 86% seen just once and around 2% held by the top ten. This receptor was taken from an adult with an advanced solid tumor such as melanoma, head and neck, liver or kidney cancer. The chain uses TRBV7-3 and TRBJ2-1; 9 nucleotides line up with TRBD2. The source was CD4+ or CD8+ T cells sorted from blood, collected in a trial of the OX40 agonist ivuxolimab. This chain's CDR3 is CASSLSSGAYNEQFF. CDR3 in DNA: TGTGCCAGCAGCTTATCTAGCGGGGCCTACAATGAGCAGTTCTTC.